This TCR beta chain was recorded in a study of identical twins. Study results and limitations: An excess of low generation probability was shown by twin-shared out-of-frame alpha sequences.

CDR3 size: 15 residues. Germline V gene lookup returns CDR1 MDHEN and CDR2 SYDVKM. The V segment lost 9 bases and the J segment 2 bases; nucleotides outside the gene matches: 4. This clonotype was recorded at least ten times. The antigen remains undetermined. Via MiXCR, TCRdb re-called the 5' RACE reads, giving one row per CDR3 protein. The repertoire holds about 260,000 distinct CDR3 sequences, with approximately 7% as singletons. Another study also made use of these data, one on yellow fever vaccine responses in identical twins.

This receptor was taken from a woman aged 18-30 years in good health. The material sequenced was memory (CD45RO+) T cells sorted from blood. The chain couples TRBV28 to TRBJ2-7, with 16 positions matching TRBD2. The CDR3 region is CASLGLAGGAYEQYF. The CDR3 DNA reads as TGTGCCAGTCTGGGACTAGCGGGAGGGGCCTACGAGCAGTACTTC.